This entry is about one TCR beta chain. The antigen remains undetermined. CD45RO-CCR7+CD27+CD95- marked naive CD8+ T cells. The data belong to a study of CXCR3-negative and CXCR3-positive naive CD8 T cells. Study-level findings and limits: The TRB CDR3s that CXCR3-positive naive cells carried were more hydrophobic than those of CXCR3-negative naive cells. With respect to TRBV-TRBJ usage, naive CXCR3-negative and CXCR3-positive cells were similar; memory differed. For the naive subsets, surface CD5 was similar, and TCR strength was inferred from TRB CDR3 properties. Diversity proved comparably high across both naive subsets and much lower in memory CD8+ cells.

5' RACE that incorporated UMI labels was used to prepare the TRB cDNA libraries. TCRdb re-called the 5' RACE reads and catalogs CDR3 proteins one per entry, DNA excluded. The table gives under 150,000 distinct CDR3 sequences; the top ten clones make up 0.25% to 0.3% of it. Per germline, CDR1 SQVTM and CDR2 ANQGSEA. This CDR3 is built from 13 residues. Sequenced material: naive CXCR3+ CD8+ T cells from blood. Subset given: CD45RO-CCR7+CD27+CD95- naive CD8+ T cells expressing CXCR3 (TNR3+). The sequence was collected from a human donor in good health. Some clones in this sample may be carry-over from other donors' samples. V gene TRBV29-1 combines with J gene TRBJ2-7. The CDR3 loop is CSGGDGLSYEQYF.